This T cell receptor beta chain comes out of a study of early T cells in non-severe SARS-CoV-2 infection. In the study overall: From unsorted whole blood, bulk RNA was sequenced, and the chains remained unpaired. Broader study findings: Matches to VDJdb favored anti-spike CD8 responses and missed private and CD4 specificities.

This clonotype appeared many times. Its antigen remains unidentified. Each CDR3 protein gets one entry after TCRdb re-called the 5' RACE reads with MiXCR. The data show roughly 45,000 distinct CDR3 sequences, 3.5% to 4.5% seen once. This CDR3 has 15 amino acids. Germline CDR1 reads SGHVT; CDR2 reads SQSDAQ. Trimming took 1 base from V and 8 from J, leaving 12 bases between them. The receptor was derived from an adult who was a healthcare worker with PCR-confirmed SARS-CoV-2 infection or an uninfected control (not recorded which). Material for sequencing was whole blood. This chain connects TRBV7-4 to TRBJ1-6, with D unclear. Here the CDR3 reads CASSLVAGRDSPLHF. The CDR3 DNA is TGTGCCAGCAGCTTAGTAGCGGGTAGGGATTCACCCCTCCACTTT.